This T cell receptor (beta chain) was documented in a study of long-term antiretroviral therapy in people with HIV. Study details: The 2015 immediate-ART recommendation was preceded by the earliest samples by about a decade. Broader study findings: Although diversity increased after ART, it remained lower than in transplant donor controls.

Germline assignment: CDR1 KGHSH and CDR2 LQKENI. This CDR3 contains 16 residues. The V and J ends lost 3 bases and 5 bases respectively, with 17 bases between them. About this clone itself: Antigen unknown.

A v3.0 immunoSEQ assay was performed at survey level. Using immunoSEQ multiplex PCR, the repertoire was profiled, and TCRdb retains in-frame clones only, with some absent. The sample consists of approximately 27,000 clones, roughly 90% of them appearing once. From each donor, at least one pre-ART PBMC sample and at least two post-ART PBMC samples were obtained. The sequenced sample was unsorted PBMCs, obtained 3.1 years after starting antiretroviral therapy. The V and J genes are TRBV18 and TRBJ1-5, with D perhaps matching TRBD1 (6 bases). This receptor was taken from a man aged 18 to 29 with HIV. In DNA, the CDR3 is TGTGCCAGCTCACCGCCGAACAGGGATGACCATCAGCCCCAGCATTTT. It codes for CASSPPNRDDHQPQHF.